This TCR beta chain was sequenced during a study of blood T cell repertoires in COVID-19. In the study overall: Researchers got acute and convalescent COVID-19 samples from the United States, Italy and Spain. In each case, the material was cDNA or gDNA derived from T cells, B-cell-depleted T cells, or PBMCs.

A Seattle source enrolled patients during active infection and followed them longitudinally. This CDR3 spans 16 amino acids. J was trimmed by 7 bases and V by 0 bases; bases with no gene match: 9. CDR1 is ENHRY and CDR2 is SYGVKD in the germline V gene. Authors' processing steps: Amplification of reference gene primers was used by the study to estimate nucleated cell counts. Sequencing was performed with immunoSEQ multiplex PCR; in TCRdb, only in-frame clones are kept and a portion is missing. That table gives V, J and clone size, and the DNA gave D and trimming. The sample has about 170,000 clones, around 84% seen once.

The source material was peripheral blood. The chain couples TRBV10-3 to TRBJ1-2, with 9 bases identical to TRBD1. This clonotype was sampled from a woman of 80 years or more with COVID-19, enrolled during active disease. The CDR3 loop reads CAISESTGQGLIGYTF. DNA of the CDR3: TGTGCCATCAGTGAGTCTACGGGACAGGGATTGATTGGCTACACCTTC.